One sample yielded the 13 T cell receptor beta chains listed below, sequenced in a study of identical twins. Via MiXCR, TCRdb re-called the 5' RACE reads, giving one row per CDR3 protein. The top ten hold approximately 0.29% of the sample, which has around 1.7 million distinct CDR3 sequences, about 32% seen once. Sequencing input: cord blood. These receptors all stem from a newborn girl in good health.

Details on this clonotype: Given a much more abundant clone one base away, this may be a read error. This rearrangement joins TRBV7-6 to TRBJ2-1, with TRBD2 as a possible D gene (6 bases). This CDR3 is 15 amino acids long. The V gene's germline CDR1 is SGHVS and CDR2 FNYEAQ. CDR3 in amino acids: CASGLSRGSYNEQFF. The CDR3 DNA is TGTGCCAGCGGCTTGTCCCGGGGGTCCTACAATGAGCAGTTCTTC.

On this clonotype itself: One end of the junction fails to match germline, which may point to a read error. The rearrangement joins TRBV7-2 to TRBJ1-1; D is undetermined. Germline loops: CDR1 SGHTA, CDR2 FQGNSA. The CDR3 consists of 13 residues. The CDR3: CASSSRWNAEAFF. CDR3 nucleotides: TGTGCCAGCAGCTCCCGGTGGAACGCTGAAGCTTTCTTT.

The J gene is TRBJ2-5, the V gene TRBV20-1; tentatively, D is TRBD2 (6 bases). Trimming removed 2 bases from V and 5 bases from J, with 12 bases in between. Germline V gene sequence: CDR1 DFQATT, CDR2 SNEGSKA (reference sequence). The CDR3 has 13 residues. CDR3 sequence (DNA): TGCAGTGCTAGACGGCCTGGGGGGGAGACCCAGTACTTC. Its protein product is CSARRPGGETQYF.

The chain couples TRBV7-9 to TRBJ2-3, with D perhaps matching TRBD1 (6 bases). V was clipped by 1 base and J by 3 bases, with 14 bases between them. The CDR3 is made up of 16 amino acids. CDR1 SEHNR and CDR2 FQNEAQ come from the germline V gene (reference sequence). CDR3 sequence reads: CASSLEAVGATDTQYF. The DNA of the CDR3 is TGTGCCAGCAGCTTAGAGGCGGTGGGGGCGACAGATACGCAGTATTTT.

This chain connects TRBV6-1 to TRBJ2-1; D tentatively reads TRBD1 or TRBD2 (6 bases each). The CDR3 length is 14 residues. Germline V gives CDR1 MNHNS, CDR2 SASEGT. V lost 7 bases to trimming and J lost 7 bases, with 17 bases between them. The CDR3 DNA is TGTGCCAGCAATATACAGAGGGGGGTTAATGAGCAGTTCTTC. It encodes CASNIQRGVNEQFF.

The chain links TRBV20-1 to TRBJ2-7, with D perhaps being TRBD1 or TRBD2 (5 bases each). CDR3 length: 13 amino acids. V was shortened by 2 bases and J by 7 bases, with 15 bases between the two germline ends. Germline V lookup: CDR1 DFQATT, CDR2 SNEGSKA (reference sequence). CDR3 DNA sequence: TGCAGTGCTAGACGGGGCGCGACTCGGGAGCAGTACTTC. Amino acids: CSARRGATREQYF.

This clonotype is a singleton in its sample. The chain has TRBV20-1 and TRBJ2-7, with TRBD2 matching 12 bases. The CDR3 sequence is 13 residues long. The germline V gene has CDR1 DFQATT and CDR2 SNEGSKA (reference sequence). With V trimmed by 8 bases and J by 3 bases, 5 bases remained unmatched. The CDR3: CSSTSGRLYEQYF. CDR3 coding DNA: TGCAGTTCCACTAGCGGGAGGCTCTACGAGCAGTACTTC.

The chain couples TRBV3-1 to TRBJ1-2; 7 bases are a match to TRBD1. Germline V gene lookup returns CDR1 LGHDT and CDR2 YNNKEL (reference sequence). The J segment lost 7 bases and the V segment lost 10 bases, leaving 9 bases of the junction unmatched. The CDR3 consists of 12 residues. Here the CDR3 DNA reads TGTGCCACAGGGGGGGGGAGTAGTGGCTACACCTTC. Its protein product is CATGGGSSGYTF.

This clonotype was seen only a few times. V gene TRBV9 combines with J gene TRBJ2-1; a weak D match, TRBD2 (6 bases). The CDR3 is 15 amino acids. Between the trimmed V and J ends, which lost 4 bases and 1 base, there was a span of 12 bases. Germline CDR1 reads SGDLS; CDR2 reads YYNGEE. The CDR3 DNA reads TGTGCCAGCAGCAAACGGGGGACTTCCTACAATGAGCAGTTCTTC. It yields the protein CASSKRGTSYNEQFF.

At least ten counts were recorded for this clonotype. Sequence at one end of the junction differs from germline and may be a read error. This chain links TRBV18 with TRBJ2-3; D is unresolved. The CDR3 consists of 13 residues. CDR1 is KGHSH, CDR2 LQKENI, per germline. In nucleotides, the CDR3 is TGCGCCAGCAGCCAAAGTAGCACAGATACGCAGTATTTT. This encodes CASSQSSTDTQYF.

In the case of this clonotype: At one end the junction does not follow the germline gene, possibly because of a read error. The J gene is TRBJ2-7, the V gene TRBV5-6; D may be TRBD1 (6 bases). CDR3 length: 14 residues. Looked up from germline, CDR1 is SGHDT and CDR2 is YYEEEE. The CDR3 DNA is TGTACCAGCAGCTGGGGACACGAGTTCTACGAGCAGTACTTC. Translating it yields CTSSWGHEFYEQYF.

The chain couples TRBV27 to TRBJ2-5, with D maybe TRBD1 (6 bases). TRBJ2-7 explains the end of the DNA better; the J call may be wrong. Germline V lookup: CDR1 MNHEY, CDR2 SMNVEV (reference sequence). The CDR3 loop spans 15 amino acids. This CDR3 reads CASSRRHGTLYEQYF. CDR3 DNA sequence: TGTGCCAGCAGTCGCAGACACGGGACACTCTACGAGCAGTACTTC.

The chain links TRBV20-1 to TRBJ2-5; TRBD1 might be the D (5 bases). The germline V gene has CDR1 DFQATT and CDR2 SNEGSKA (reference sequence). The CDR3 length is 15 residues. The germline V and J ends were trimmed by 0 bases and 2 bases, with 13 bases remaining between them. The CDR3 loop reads CSARDASRVQETQYF. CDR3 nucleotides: TGCAGTGCTAGAGATGCGAGCAGGGTTCAAGAGACCCAGTACTTC.